These 25 T cell receptor beta chains were sequenced from one sample in a study of T cells in Graves' hyperthyroidism and ophthalmopathy. Regions amplified from RNA transcripts were the TCR beta CDR3 regions. When the TCR CDR3 underwent first-round RT-PCR, the HTBI primer set was used. TCRdb reanalysed the multiplex PCR reads using MiXCR and keeps one entry per CDR3 protein. The sample lists about 270,000 distinct CDR3 sequences; 20% to 25% were seen once. The sequencing sample was made of blood. The receptors stem from a man aged 25 to 40 with Graves' ophthalmopathy.

This sequence joins TRBV10-3 and TRBJ2-3; D possibly matches TRBD1 or TRBD2 (5 bases each). Germline assignment: CDR1 ENHRY and CDR2 SYGVKD. The CDR3 consists of 13 residues. V lost 5 bases, J lost 6 bases, and 12 bases lay in between. CDR3: CAISLRETDTQYF. CDR3 nucleotides: TGTGCCATCAGTCTCAGGGAGACGGATACGCAGTATTTT.

CDR3 nucleotides: TGTGCCAGCAGTGAACAGTCAGGGATTTACTACACCTTC. Residues: CASSEQSGIYYTF. The chain has TRBV6-1 and TRBJ1-2, with D perhaps TRBD1 (5 bases). The CDR3 spans 13 residues. CDR1 and CDR2 from the germline V gene are MNHNS and SASEGT. Trimming shortened V by 2 bases and J by 10 bases, and 14 bases separated the two germline ends.

The table lists this clonotype with a few counts. The CDR3 loop is CASSQENSGMRNEQFF. CDR3 in DNA: TGCGCCAGCAGCCAAGAAAATAGCGGGATGAGAAATGAGCAGTTCTTC. The J gene is TRBJ2-1, the V gene TRBV4-3; 8 bases are shared with TRBD2. The trim removed 0 bases at V and 7 bases at J, leaving 8 bases unmatched. The CDR3 sequence is 16 residues long. CDR1 and CDR2 from the germline V gene are LGHNA and YSLEER.

This clonotype appeared many times. This chain uses TRBV7-9 with TRBJ2-3, with TRBD1 matching 9 bases. This CDR3 is built from 13 residues. The J segment lost 6 bases and the V segment lost 10 bases, leaving 8 bases of the junction unmatched. Per the germline V gene, CDR1 is SEHNR and CDR2 is FQNEAQ (reference sequence). CDR3 loop: CATQGQGLDTQYF. For the CDR3, the DNA is TGTGCCACCCAGGGACAGGGTTTGGATACGCAGTATTTT.

This clonotype was observed many times. The chain employs TRBV28 and TRBJ2-1; the D gene is possibly TRBD2 (6 bases). Germline V CDR1 and CDR2: MDHEN, SYDVKM. V lost 7 bases and J lost 7, with 14 bases in between. This CDR3 spans 13 amino acids. CDR3 region: CASISAGRNEQFF. Here the CDR3 DNA reads TGTGCCAGCATCTCAGCGGGTAGGAATGAGCAGTTCTTC.

This clonotype has at least ten counts. The chain links TRBV20-1 to TRBJ2-7; D is uncertain. V shed 6 bases and J shed 5 bases, with 11 bases lying between them. Germline lookup yields CDR1 DFQATT and CDR2 SNEGSKA (reference sequence). The length of the CDR3 is 11 residues. The CDR3 DNA is TGCAGTGCAACTGACACGGACGAGCAGTACTTC. This gives the protein CSATDTDEQYF.

The V and J genes are TRBV6-9 and TRBJ2-3, with TRBD2 identical over 7 bases. This CDR3 contains 15 residues. Per the germline V gene, CDR1 is MNHGY and CDR2 is SVAAGI. V gave up 3 bases and J gave up 2 bases; unmatched junction bases: 5. The CDR3 here is CASSYLAANTDTQYF. The DNA for the CDR3 is TGTGCCAGCAGTTACCTAGCGGCAAACACAGATACGCAGTATTTT.

This clonotype was observed many times. The chain links TRBV20-1 to TRBJ2-5; D unresolved. This CDR3 has 13 amino acids. The germline gives CDR1 DFQATT, CDR2 SNEGSKA (reference sequence). V lost 0 bases, J lost 3 bases, and 8 bases lay in between. CDR3 in DNA: TGCAGTGCTAGAGATTATTCGGAAGAGACCCAGTACTTC. Translating gives CSARDYSEETQYF.

The chain carries TRBV3-1 and TRBJ1-2, with TRBD1 as a possible D gene (6 bases). Per germline, CDR1 LGHDT and CDR2 YNNKEL (reference sequence). Trimming took 5 bases from V and 2 from J, leaving 15 bases between them. This CDR3 is 15 amino acids long. CDR3 sequence: CASSSFQGKNYGYTF. In nucleotides, the CDR3 is TGTGCCAGCAGCTCATTTCAGGGGAAAAACTATGGCTACACCTTC. The full variable domain, in which reference TRBV3-1 and TRBJ1-2 provide the parts outside the CDR3, is DTAVSQTPKYLVTQMGNDKSIKCEQNLGHDTMYWYKQDSKKFLKIMFSYNNKELIINETVPNRFSPKSPDKAHLNLHINSLELGDSAVYFCASSSFQGKNYGYTFGSGTRLTVV.

V and J are TRBV18 and TRBJ1-6; D may be TRBD1 (5 bases). This CDR3 is 15 amino acids long. Germline loops: CDR1 KGHSH, CDR2 LQKENI. Trimming left V 0 bases short and J 6 bases short, with 9 bases between. CDR3 DNA: TGTGCCAGCTCACCACCCTCCGGGGGTAATTCACCCCTCCACTTT. It encodes CASSPPSGGNSPLHF.

This clonotype was seen a few times. The chain couples TRBV24-1 to TRBJ2-1; perhaps TRBD1 as D (6 bases). This CDR3 has 16 amino acids. The V and J ends lost 9 bases and 4 bases respectively, with 21 bases between them. Germline V CDR1 and CDR2: KGHDR, SFDVKD. CDR3 DNA: TGTGCCACCGGGGAACCCGAGGGGGTCCGGTACAATGAGCAGTTCTTC. This gives the protein CATGEPEGVRYNEQFF.

This clonotype was observed at least ten times. The rearrangement joins TRBV7-2 to TRBJ2-3, with D maybe TRBD1 (6 bases). Trimming took off 1 base at V and 6 bases at J, with 8 bases between the two ends. The germline CDR1 and CDR2 sequences are SGHTA and FQGNSA. The CDR3 spans 13 residues. The CDR3 region has the DNA TGTGCCAGCAGCTTAGGGGGGCGCGATACGCAGTATTTT. Translated: CASSLGGRDTQYF.

This clonotype occurred a few times. The chain couples TRBV7-9 to TRBJ2-1, with 10 bases lining up with TRBD2. Germline V gene data show CDR1 as SEHNR and CDR2 as FQNEAQ (reference sequence). After removal of 5 bases from V and 3 bases from J, the junction contained 7 bases not matched to a gene. The CDR3 has 16 residues. The CDR3 nucleotides are TGTGCCAGCAGCCCCGGACTAGCGGAGCTCTACAATGAGCAGTTCTTC. Protein sequence: CASSPGLAELYNEQFF.

This clonotype was recorded at least ten times. The chain couples TRBV7-9 to TRBJ2-4; D may be TRBD1 or TRBD2 (5 bases each). Trimming took off 5 bases at V and 2 bases at J, with 13 bases between the two ends. The CDR3 runs 15 residues. The V gene's germline CDR1 is SEHNR and CDR2 FQNEAQ (reference sequence). CDR3 amino acids: CASSPEGSSKNIQYF. The CDR3 nucleotides are TGTGCCAGCAGCCCAGAGGGGTCATCCAAAAACATTCAGTACTTC.

This chain uses TRBV20-1 with TRBJ2-7, with 9 bases lining up with TRBD1. Losses at the gene ends were 7 bases for V and 2 bases for J; bases not matched to a gene: 9. Germline loops: CDR1 DFQATT, CDR2 SNEGSKA (reference sequence). This CDR3 contains 14 residues. The CDR3 sequence: CSGTTGGETYEQYF. CDR3 bases: TGCAGTGGTACCACAGGGGGCGAAACCTACGAGCAGTACTTC.

This clonotype has just a few counts. The CDR3 bases are TGTGCCAGCAGTTTATTGGCAGCTAATAATTCACCCCTCCACTTT. As protein: CASSLLAANNSPLHF. The J gene is TRBJ1-6, the V gene TRBV28; no reliable D call. Germline V gene lookup returns CDR1 MDHEN and CDR2 SYDVKM. The CDR3 has 15 amino acids. Trimming stripped 1 base from V and 5 bases from J, with 9 bases between.

This clonotype was seen more than once but under ten times. DNA for the CDR3: TGTGCCAGCAGCTTCACCGGGACTTTCTCCTACAATGAGCAGTTCTTC. As protein: CASSFTGTFSYNEQFF. The V gene is TRBV7-2, the J gene TRBJ2-1, with D tentatively TRBD2 (6 bases). CDR1 is SGHTA and CDR2 is FQGNSA in the germline V gene. Trimming removed 3 bases from V and 0 bases from J, with 12 bases in between. The CDR3 contains 16 residues.

Many counts were recorded for this clonotype. This chain joins TRBV3-1 and TRBJ1-1, with TRBD1 matching over 7 bases. The germline V gene has CDR1 LGHDT and CDR2 YNNKEL (reference sequence). This CDR3 comprises 13 residues. V trimming: 7 bases; J trimming: 5 bases; junction bases outside the gene matches: 7. In DNA, the CDR3 is TGTGCCAGCACCCCGACAGGGATGACTGAAGCTTTCTTT. This codes for CASTPTGMTEAFF.

This chain links TRBV15 with TRBJ2-5; D is undetermined. V lost 0 bases to trimming and J lost 5 bases, with 7 bases between them. Germline assignment: CDR1 LNHNV and CDR2 YYDKDF (reference sequence). CDR3 length: 13 residues. The CDR3 nucleotides read TGTGCCACCAGCAGAGATTCTTGGGAGACCCAGTACTTC. Translation: CATSRDSWETQYF.

This rearrangement joins TRBV5-1 to TRBJ2-7, with a weak D call TRBD2 (5 bases). Trimming shortened V by 5 bases and J by 3 bases, and 12 bases separated the two germline ends. This CDR3 is 13 amino acids long. Germline CDR1 reads SGHRS; CDR2 reads YFSETQ. DNA of the CDR3: TGCGCCAGCAGAAAGGGAGAGGGCTACGAGCAGTACTTC. Amino acid sequence: CASRKGEGYEQYF.

This clonotype was counted ten times or more. This chain links TRBV11-2 with TRBJ1-1, with D possibly TRBD1 on 5 matching bases. The CDR3 has 14 amino acids. CDR1 and CDR2 (germline): SGHAT, FQNNGV. V dropped 5 bases and J dropped 1 base, with 11 bases sitting between them. The CDR3 DNA reads TGTGCCAGCAGCCGTGGAGGGGCGAACACTGAAGCTTTCTTT. Amino acid sequence: CASSRGGANTEAFF.

V usage is TRBV4-1 and J usage is TRBJ2-1; a possible D gene is TRBD2 (5 bases). Germline V gene sequence: CDR1 MGHRA, CDR2 YSYEKL. The germline V and J ends were trimmed by 0 bases and 4 bases, with 19 bases remaining between them. The CDR3 totals 18 residues. CDR3 sequence (DNA): TGCGCCAGCAGCCAAGATCTGGCGGGCAGGAGTGCGTACAATGAGCAGTTCTTC. The encoded protein is CASSQDLAGRSAYNEQFF.

This clonotype was picked up a small number of times. The CDR3 does not end in the conserved phenylalanine or tryptophan, so this is likely a read error. The chain employs TRBV25-1 and TRBJ2-7, with D perhaps TRBD2 (5 bases). The CDR3 extends over 14 amino acids. V dropped 2 bases and J dropped 2 bases, with 10 bases sitting between them. Germline CDR1 reads MGHDK; CDR2 reads SYGVNS. The CDR3 reads CASSEEGHTYEQYL. In DNA form, the CDR3 reads TGTGCCAGCAGTGAAGAGGGCCATACCTACGAGCAGTACCTC.

This clonotype was counted many times. The chain recombines TRBV11-2 with TRBJ2-2; a weak D match, TRBD1 (5 bases). V was clipped by 7 bases and J by 3 bases, with 15 bases between them. CDR3 length: 15 residues. The germline gives CDR1 SGHAT, CDR2 FQNNGV. In nucleotides, the CDR3 is TGTGCCAGCAACCCAAGCAGGGAACACACCGGGGAGCTGTTTTTT. It translates to CASNPSREHTGELFF.

This sequence joins TRBV19 and TRBJ1-1; D is undetermined. This CDR3 has 14 residues. Germline V gene sequence: CDR1 LNHDA, CDR2 SQIVND (reference sequence). V was clipped by 8 bases and J by 5 bases, with 18 bases between them. This CDR3 is CASCVDQRGTEAFF. The CDR3 coding sequence is TGTGCCAGTTGCGTAGACCAACGAGGGACTGAAGCTTTCTTT.